Following are 28 T cell receptor beta chains from one sample sequenced in a study of early stage breast cancer tumors. Clones were read by immunoSEQ multiplex PCR, and TCRdb kept only the in-frame ones, dropping some. The sample carries 9,500 to 11,000 clones, around 80% recorded once. Sequences were obtained from breast tumor tissue. These receptors all come from a person aged 70 to 79 with breast cancer.

The chain links TRBV13 to TRBJ2-3, with 9 bases aligning to TRBD2. The V gene's germline CDR1 is PRHDT and CDR2 FYEKMQ (reference sequence). V shed 5 bases and J 5 bases; nucleotides not matched to a gene: 11. The CDR3 consists of 16 residues. For the CDR3, the DNA is TGTGCCAGCAGCCCCCGCGAAGGTAGCGGGAGAGATACGCAGTATTTT. Translation gives CASSPREGSGRDTQYF. Complete variable domain (other parts from reference TRBV13 and TRBJ2-3): AAGVIQSPRHLIKEKRETATLKCYPIPRHDTVYWYQQGPGQDPQFLISFYEKMQSDKGSIPDRFSAQQFSDYHSELNMSSLELGDSALYFCASSPREGSGRDTQYFGPGTRLTVL.

The chain joins TRBV9 to TRBJ2-5; unclear D gene. V gave up 4 bases and J gave up 1 base, with 8 bases separating them. This CDR3 comprises 13 residues. Germline V gene data show CDR1 as SGDLS and CDR2 as YYNGEE. The DNA of the CDR3 is TGTGCCAGCAGCCCTAGTTCCCAAGAGACCCAGTACTTC. It is translated as CASSPSSQETQYF.

V and J are TRBV5-1 and TRBJ1-1; 11 nucleotides agree with TRBD1. Per the germline V gene, CDR1 is SGHRS and CDR2 is YFSETQ. The CDR3 totals 17 residues. V shed 2 bases, J shed 5 bases, and the junction held 11 bases outside the gene matches. The CDR3 protein is CASSLRTGGEWGTEAFF. Here the CDR3 DNA reads TGCGCCAGCAGCTTAAGGACAGGGGGCGAGTGGGGTACTGAAGCTTTCTTT. Together with reference TRBV5-1 and TRBJ1-1, the CDR3 gives the full variable domain: KAGVTQTPRYLIKTRGQQVTLSCSPISGHRSVSWYQQTPGQGLQFLFEYFSETQRNKGNFPGRFSGRQFSNSRSEMNVSTLELGDSALYLCASSLRTGGEWGTEAFFGQGTRLTVV.

The chain combines TRBV28 with TRBJ2-4; D not certain. CDR1 and CDR2 from the germline V gene are MDHEN and SYDVKM. The CDR3 consists of 14 residues. V lost 7 bases and J 0 bases, leaving 10 bases between the germline ends. CDR3 coding DNA: TGTGCCAGCATCCCCTCCTTAGCCAAAAACATTCAGTACTTC. Its protein product is CASIPSLAKNIQYF.

The chain is built from TRBV10-2 and TRBJ1-1; 7 bases map to TRBD1. Germline CDR1 WSHSY, CDR2 SAAADI. The length of the CDR3 is 13 residues. The V gene end was trimmed by 9 bases and the J gene end by 1 base; junction bases not matched to a gene: 5. The CDR3 sequence is CASRRQGNTEAFF. The DNA of the CDR3 is TGCGCCAGTAGGCGACAGGGGAACACTGAAGCTTTCTTT.

This clone was recorded only once. The chain links TRBV28 to TRBJ1-2, with D maybe TRBD1 (5 bases). V lost 5 bases to trimming and J lost 7 bases, with 11 bases between them. The CDR3 totals 12 residues. From germline, CDR1 is MDHEN and CDR2 SYDVKM. The CDR3 sequence: CASSQSGLGYTF. In DNA, the CDR3 is TGTGCCAGCAGTCAATCAGGGCTTGGCTACACCTTC.

The rearrangement links TRBV10-3 to TRBJ2-5; 9 bases are a match to TRBD2. There are 14 residues in the CDR3. The J segment lost 5 bases and the V segment lost 5 bases, leaving 6 bases of the junction unmatched. Germline V CDR1 and CDR2: ENHRY, SYGVKD. CDR3 loop: CAISLAGAGETQYF. The CDR3 DNA reads as TGTGCCATCAGTTTAGCGGGAGCGGGGGAGACCCAGTACTTC.

This sequence joins TRBV5-4 and TRBJ1-2; perhaps TRBD1 as D (5 bases). Germline V gene data show CDR1 as SGHNT and CDR2 as YYREEE (reference sequence). The ends were cut back, 0 bases at V and 4 bases at J, with 13 bases in the middle. This CDR3 region has 15 residues. DNA of the CDR3: TGTGCCAGCAGCTTGGAGCCAGGGAAGGGCTATGGCTACACCTTC. Its translation: CASSLEPGKGYGYTF. The full variable domain, rest sourced from reference TRBV5-4 and TRBJ1-2, is ETGVTQSPTHLIKTRGQQVTLRCSSQSGHNTVSWYQQALGQGPQFIFQYYREEENGRGNFPPRFSGLQFPNYSSELNVNALELDDSALYLCASSLEPGKGYGYTFGSGTRLTVV.

V gene TRBV27 combines with J gene TRBJ2-2; the match to TRBD1 covers 9 bases. The V gene end was trimmed by 5 bases and the J gene end by 5 bases; junction bases not matched to a gene: 6. This CDR3 has 15 amino acids. Germline CDR1 MNHEY, CDR2 SMNVEV (reference sequence). The CDR3 nucleotides read TGTGCCAGCAGTCCGGGGGACAGGGCGACCGGGGAGCTGTTTTTT. It is translated as CASSPGDRATGELFF.

The V call is TRBV7-2, the J call TRBJ1-1, with 7 bases fitting TRBD1. The trim removed 5 bases at V and 10 bases at J, leaving 10 bases unmatched. The CDR3 extends over 13 amino acids. Per germline, CDR1 SGHTA and CDR2 FQGNSA. The CDR3 coding sequence is TGTGCCAGCAGCACAAACAGGGGATTCGTAGCTTTCTTT. Translating it yields CASSTNRGFVAFF.

In this sample, this clone turned up a few times. This chain joins TRBV28 and TRBJ1-2; TRBD1 is a possible D gene (5 bases). Germline values: CDR1 MDHEN, CDR2 SYDVKM. V was pared by 2 bases and J by 2 bases, with 12 bases between. This CDR3 is built from 15 residues. The CDR3 region has the DNA TGTGCCAGCAGTTTAACGGGGGTCCCCAACTATGGCTACACCTTC. Translation gives CASSLTGVPNYGYTF.

V usage is TRBV5-6 and J usage is TRBJ2-7, with D unclear. V lost 6 bases to trimming and J lost 7 bases, with 11 bases between them. Germline V gives CDR1 SGHDT, CDR2 YYEEEE. This CDR3 is 11 amino acids long. DNA of the CDR3: TGTGCCAGCACCCCGTCCGAGGAGCAGTACTTC. This translates into CASTPSEEQYF.

On this clone: Mismatch with germline at one junction end may stem from a read error. The chain is built from TRBV13 and TRBJ1-6; D is perhaps TRBD1 (5 bases). The germline gives CDR1 PRHDT, CDR2 FYEKMQ (reference sequence). The CDR3 covers 16 residues. The CDR3 sequence: CASSLGASSYNSPLHF. In nucleotides, the CDR3 is TGTGCCAGCAGCCTAGGGGCAAGCTCCTATAATTCACCCCTCCACTTT. Full variable domain (missing parts from reference TRBV13 and TRBJ1-6): AAGVIQSPRHLIKEKRETATLKCYPIPRHDTVYWYQQGPGQDPQFLISFYEKMQSDKGSIPDRFSAQQFSDYHSELNMSSLELGDSALYFCASSLGASSYNSPLHFGNGTRLTVT.

This chain connects TRBV5-1 to TRBJ2-1, with 7 bases lining up with TRBD2. CDR3 length equals 15 residues. After removal of 1 base from V and 7 bases from J, the junction contained 8 bases not matched to a gene. CDR1 and CDR2 from the germline V gene are SGHRS and YFSETQ. The CDR3 coding sequence is TGCGCCAGCAGCTTGATGACGGGAGGTGGGAATGAGCAGTTCTTC. It yields the protein CASSLMTGGGNEQFF.

This chain joins TRBV4-1 and TRBJ2-7, with 9 nucleotides matching TRBD2. The CDR3 has 13 amino acids. The V gene's germline CDR1 is MGHRA and CDR2 YSYEKL. Germline trimming cut 4 bases from V and 6 bases from J; bases unmatched to any gene: 4. CDR3 sequence reads: CASSPGLAGEQYF. The CDR3 DNA is TGCGCCAGCAGCCCGGGACTAGCTGGCGAGCAGTACTTC.

The rearrangement links TRBV5-1 to TRBJ2-5, with TRBD1 as a possible D gene (6 bases). Germline V gene lookup returns CDR1 SGHRS and CDR2 YFSETQ. Trimming left V 6 bases short and J 3 bases short, with 15 bases between. This CDR3 is 14 amino acids long. The DNA of the CDR3 is TGCGCCAGCACCCTTGACAGGAGAAAAGAGACCCAGTACTTC. This gives the protein CASTLDRRKETQYF.

The chain carries TRBV7-9 and TRBJ2-5; 8 nucleotides match TRBD1. Germline CDR1 and CDR2: SEHNR and FQNEAQ (reference sequence). This CDR3 is 19 amino acids long. Unmatched junction bases numbered 16, after V lost 0 bases and J lost 4 bases. The CDR3 spells CASSLAPGARGRVRETQYF. As DNA, the CDR3 is TGTGCCAGCAGCTTAGCCCCAGGCGCCAGGGGGCGAGTGAGAGAGACCCAGTACTTC.

The CDR3 here is CARDWGLAGLKHPTGELFF. CDR3 DNA sequence: TGTGCCAGAGATTGGGGACTAGCGGGACTTAAGCATCCCACCGGGGAGCTGTTTTTT. The rearrangement links TRBV27 to TRBJ2-2; 13 bases map to TRBD2. The ends lost 9 bases at V and 4 bases at J; junction bases unmatched: 17. CDR3 length: 19 residues. CDR1 MNHEY and CDR2 SMNVEV come from the germline V gene (reference sequence).

In its sample, this clone was seen a few times. The genes are TRBV5-1 and TRBJ2-2, with D maybe TRBD1 (6 bases). Germline V lookup: CDR1 SGHRS, CDR2 YFSETQ. The V end was cut by 0 bases, the J end by 5 bases, with 11 bases between. This CDR3 spans 15 amino acids. The CDR3 region has the DNA TGCGCCAGCAGCTTGGTACAGGGATCGACCGGGGAGCTGTTTTTT. Protein product: CASSLVQGSTGELFF.

The V gene is TRBV28, the J gene TRBJ1-5; 7 bases map to TRBD1. This CDR3 has 17 residues. Losses at the gene ends were 7 bases for V and 2 bases for J; bases not matched to a gene: 14. In germline, CDR1 is MDHEN, CDR2 SYDVKM. Written as DNA, the CDR3 is TGTGCCAGCACCCCCAAAGGACAGGTAAGGCGCAATCAGCCCCAGCATTTT. Its protein product is CASTPKGQVRRNQPQHF.

This clone is a singleton in its sample. This chain uses TRBV5-1 with TRBJ2-5; TRBD2 might be the D (6 bases). The CDR3 runs to 13 residues. V was cut by 3 bases and J by 5 bases, with 11 bases left in between. Germline-derived CDR1 and CDR2 are SGHRS and YFSETQ. The CDR3 loop reads CASSSGGPETQYF. DNA of the CDR3: TGCGCCAGCAGCTCCGGGGGTCCGGAGACCCAGTACTTC.

The chain is built from TRBV5-4 and TRBJ1-2; TRBD1 aligns across 10 bases. The CDR3 runs 13 residues. CDR1 is SGHNT, CDR2 YYREEE, per germline (reference sequence). Germline trimming cut 6 bases from V and 8 bases from J; bases unmatched to any gene: 7. CDR3 protein: CASTRTGGRGYTF. The CDR3 bases are TGTGCCAGCACCAGGACAGGGGGTCGCGGCTACACCTTC.

V gene TRBV11-2 combines with J gene TRBJ2-3, with 10 bases aligning to TRBD2. The junction had 5 bases not matched to a gene; V was cut back by 1 base and J by 4 bases. In germline, CDR1 is SGHAT, CDR2 FQNNGV. This CDR3 comprises 16 residues. The CDR3 here is CASSLGLAGDADTQYF. The CDR3 bases are TGTGCCAGCAGCTTAGGTCTAGCGGGAGACGCAGATACGCAGTATTTT. The full variable domain, its missing parts supplied by reference TRBV11-2 and TRBJ2-3, is EAGVAQSPRYKIIEKRQSVAFWCNPISGHATLYWYQQILGQGPKLLIQFQNNGVVDDSQLPKDRFSAERLKGVDSTLKIQPAKLEDSAVYLCASSLGLAGDADTQYFGPGTRLTVL.

Only a few counts were recorded for this clone. The junction differs from germline at one of its ends, possibly a read error. The chain couples TRBV2 to TRBJ2-1; the D gene is possibly TRBD2 (5 bases). The CDR3 contains 12 residues. Germline V gene data show CDR1 as SNHLY and CDR2 as FYNNEI. CDR3 residues: CASSDSTIPLVF. The CDR3 nucleotides are TGTGCCAGCAGTGACTCGACTATCCCACTTGTCTTC.

The V call is TRBV19, the J call TRBJ2-1; D unresolved. V gave up 8 bases and J gave up 6 bases, with 14 bases separating them. In germline, CDR1 is LNHDA, CDR2 SQIVND (reference sequence). The CDR3 covers 13 residues. The CDR3 here is CASALSASNEQFF. The CDR3 DNA sequence: TGTGCCAGTGCCCTCTCAGCGAGCAATGAGCAGTTCTTC.

J is TRBJ1-4 and V is TRBV6-1, with a tentative D call TRBD1 (6 bases). The V gene's germline CDR1 is MNHNS and CDR2 SASEGT. CDR3 size: 10 residues. V gave up 8 bases and J gave up 14 bases, with 12 bases separating them. The CDR3 is CASAGTRLFF. CDR3 sequence (DNA): TGTGCCAGCGCCGGGACACGGCTGTTTTTT.

The chain is built from TRBV28 and TRBJ2-4; D is possibly TRBD2 (6 bases). Germline V gives CDR1 MDHEN, CDR2 SYDVKM. Trimming took 9 bases from V and 1 from J, leaving 16 bases between them. This CDR3 has 15 amino acids. The CDR3 is CASGRRSGAKNIQYF. CDR3 DNA: TGTGCCAGTGGGAGGAGGAGCGGGGCCAAAAACATTCAGTACTTC.

The rearrangement uses TRBV6-5 and TRBJ1-5, with D possibly TRBD1 on 5 matching bases. The CDR3 is made up of 15 amino acids. CDR1 MNHEY and CDR2 SVGAGI come from the germline V gene. The V end was cut by 0 bases, the J end by 4 bases, with 10 bases between. CDR3 sequence: CASSYSSRDNQPQHF. For the CDR3, the DNA is TGTGCCAGCAGTTACTCCTCCAGGGATAATCAGCCCCAGCATTTT.